A selection of T cell receptor beta chains follows, all from one sample in a study of T-cell memory formation after mild COVID-19. TCRdb re-analysed the 5' RACE reads in MiXCR, keeping a single row per CDR3 protein. The sample holds about 500,000 distinct CDR3 sequences, roughly 21% seen once. Material for sequencing was PBMCs or a T cell subset sorted from them (not recorded which). These receptors all stem from an adult woman who had mild COVID-19 (a few samples of this study predate the infection). Cell type and time point are not known. CDR3s include the opening cysteine and the closing phenylalanine or tryptophan. Fields, in order: V gene, clone size, D gene, J gene, CDR3 protein, CDR3 DNA. The D gene is left open where the match is weak. Where a row states a size, it is once, few, many or the class of an expanded clone; other rows omit it.

TRBV5-6	.	.	TRBJ2-6	CASSETALGGLDPLFSGANVLTF	TGTGCCAGCAGCGAAACAGCCTTGGGAGGACTTGACCCTTTATTCTCTGGGGCCAACGTCCTGACTTTC
TRBV6-5	few	.	TRBJ1-6	CASNRGAGISPLHF	TGTGCCAGCAATCGGGGGGCGGGGATTTCACCCCTCCACTTT
TRBV14	.	TRBD1	TRBJ2-7	CASSEGQLYYEQYF	TGTGCCAGCAGCGAGGGACAGCTGTACTACGAGCAGTACTTC
TRBV2	.	TRBD1	TRBJ2-7	CASNIDRVNYEQYF	TGTGCCAGCAATATAGACAGGGTCAACTACGAGCAGTACTTC
TRBV5-1	.	TRBD2	TRBJ2-5	CASSLLTSGGAWQETQYF	TGCGCCAGCAGCCTACTGACTAGCGGGGGGGCCTGGCAAGAGACCCAGTACTTC
TRBV7-6	.	.	TRBJ2-5	CASSLPGQETQYF	TGTGCCAGCAGCCTACCGGGCCAAGAGACCCAGTACTTC
TRBV5-6	few	.	TRBJ2-7	CASSPWTLSTYEQYF	TGTGCCAGCAGCCCCTGGACACTTTCCACCTACGAGCAGTACTTC
TRBV24-1	.	TRBD1	TRBJ1-2	CATSEGGSDGYTF	TGTGCCACCAGCGAAGGGGGCAGCGATGGCTACACCTTC
TRBV5-1	.	TRBD2	TRBJ2-7	CASSLGTSGVEQYF	TGCGCCAGCAGCTTGGGGACTAGCGGGGTCGAGCAGTACTTC
TRBV7-2	few	.	TRBJ2-3	CASSSPETDTQYF	TGTGCCAGCAGCTCCCCGGAGACAGATACGCAGTATTTT
TRBV5-5	.	TRBD2	TRBJ2-5	CASSLERLAGGQETQYF	TGTGCCAGCAGCTTGGAGAGGCTAGCGGGGGGGCAAGAGACCCAGTACTTC
TRBV7-6	few	.	TRBJ1-1	CASSLATAGSVAFF	TGTGCCAGCAGCTTAGCGACAGCAGGTTCGGTAGCTTTCTTT
TRBV9	few	.	TRBJ1-2	CASSTTGSSAYGYTF	TGTGCCAGCAGCACCACCGGCAGCTCCGCTTATGGCTACACCTTC
TRBV7-2	many	TRBD2	TRBJ2-7	CASSLVASGSPYEQYF	TGTGCCAGCAGCTTAGTGGCTAGCGGGAGCCCCTACGAGCAGTACTTC
TRBV12-3/TRBV12-4	.	.	TRBJ2-5	CASSSGPSQETQYF	TGTGCCAGCAGTTCGGGACCGAGCCAAGAGACCCAGTACTTC
TRBV11-2	few	TRBD1	TRBJ2-1	CASSDPGTGPLNEQFF	TGTGCCAGCAGCGACCCCGGGACAGGGCCCCTCAATGAGCAGTTCTTC
TRBV7-2	.	TRBD2	TRBJ2-7	CASSWTSESYEQYF	TGTGCCAGCAGTTGGACTAGCGAATCATACGAGCAGTACTTC
TRBV29-1	.	.	TRBJ2-1	CSVEDRGTMNEQFF	TGCAGCGTTGAAGATCGCGGGACGATGAATGAGCAGTTCTTC
TRBV5-1	.	.	TRBJ2-3	CASSLGVTRESTDTQYF	TGCGCCAGCAGCTTGGGGGTGACCAGGGAGAGCACAGATACGCAGTATTTT
TRBV29-1	few	.	TRBJ1-2	CSVVSDRFYGYTF	TGCAGCGTTGTGTCAGACAGGTTCTATGGCTACACCTTC
TRBV20-1	.	.	TRBJ1-2	CSASIDYGYTF	TGCAGTGCTTCAATTGACTATGGCTACACCTTC
TRBV29-1	.	TRBD1	TRBJ2-1	CSVPSLTGGVAGWGTGEQFF	TGCAGCGTTCCATCCCTGACAGGGGGCGTAGCGGGATGGGGAACCGGTGAGCAGTTCTTC
TRBV3-1	.	.	TRBJ2-2	CASSQNRVGTGELFF	TGTGCCAGCAGCCAGAACAGGGTCGGCACCGGGGAGCTGTTTTTT
TRBV2	.	.	TRBJ2-7	CASMRGLRASEQYF	TGTGCCAGCATGCGGGGACTTCGCGCCTCCGAGCAGTACTTC
TRBV4-1	.	.	TRBJ1-4	CASSQVPSKSAGREKLFF	TGCGCCAGCAGCCAAGTCCCGTCTAAGTCGGCAGGGCGAGAAAAACTGTTTTTT
TRBV18	.	.	TRBJ1-1	CASLETMNTEAFF	TGTGCCAGCTTAGAGACCATGAACACTGAAGCTTTCTTT
TRBV7-3	many	.	TRBJ2-1	CASSPGSYNEQFF	TGTGCCAGCAGCCCCGGCTCATACAATGAGCAGTTCTTC
TRBV4-2	few	TRBD1	TRBJ1-5	CASSPQTTGVRQPQHF	TGTGCCAGCAGCCCACAGACGACAGGGGTTCGTCAGCCCCAGCATTTT
TRBV2	.	.	TRBJ2-4	CASTSKNIQYF	TGTGCCAGCACGTCCAAAAACATTCAGTACTTC
TRBV7-6	.	TRBD2	TRBJ2-3	CASSLVMGSGASTDTQYF	TGTGCCAGCAGCTTAGTGATGGGTAGCGGGGCTAGCACAGATACGCAGTATTTT
TRBV7-2	.	.	TRBJ2-3	CASSLRRSPGTDTQYF	TGTGCCAGCAGCTTACGTCGCAGCCCGGGGACAGATACGCAGTATTTT